One sample yielded the 27 T cell receptor beta chains listed below, sequenced in a study of blood T cell repertoires in COVID-19. Assay: immunoSEQ multiplex PCR; the TCRdb copy retains only in-frame clones and omits some. The sample includes around 210,000 clones, around 82% seen only once; the top ten take 5.5%. Sequencing was performed on peripheral blood. The receptors shown here come from a woman in her 70s with acute or convalescent COVID-19.

V is TRBV9 and J is TRBJ1-1; 10 bases match TRBD1. The junction had 5 bases not matched to a gene; V was cut back by 2 bases and J by 4 bases. Germline V gives CDR1 SGDLS, CDR2 YYNGEE. This CDR3 is 15 amino acids long. CDR3 loop: CASSVADRGPTEAFF. CDR3 in DNA: TGTGCCAGCAGCGTTGCCGACAGGGGGCCCACTGAAGCTTTCTTT.

This clone was observed a single time. The J gene is TRBJ1-3, the V gene TRBV5-1, with D tentatively TRBD1 (5 bases). The V end lost 6 bases, the J end lost 4 bases, and 17 bases lay between the germline ends. CDR1 and CDR2 from the germline V gene are SGHRS and YFSETQ. The CDR3 sequence is 15 residues long. DNA of the CDR3: TGCGCCAGCACGCAAAGCGCAGGGCGAGGAAACACCATATATTTT. It specifies CASTQSAGRGNTIYF. Full variable domain (remainder filled in from reference TRBV5-1 and TRBJ1-3): KAGVTQTPRYLIKTRGQQVTLSCSPISGHRSVSWYQQTPGQGLQFLFEYFSETQRNKGNFPGRFSGRQFSNSRSEMNVSTLELGDSALYLCASTQSAGRGNTIYFGEGSWLTVV.

The chain recombines TRBV13 with TRBJ2-3; D is possibly TRBD1 (5 bases). The ends were cut back, 5 bases at V and 0 bases at J, with 9 bases in the middle. Germline assignment: CDR1 PRHDT and CDR2 FYEKMQ (reference sequence). The length of the CDR3 is 14 residues. This CDR3 reads CASSLDRSTDTQYF. The CDR3 nucleotides read TGTGCCAGCAGCCTAGACAGAAGCACAGATACGCAGTATTTT.

This clone was seen a single time. The J gene is TRBJ2-2, the V gene TRBV11-3; D is perhaps TRBD2 (5 bases). Germline CDR1 is SGHNT and CDR2 is YENEEA. V lost 5 bases to trimming and J lost 6 bases, with 10 bases between them. This CDR3 has 13 amino acids. The chain's CDR3 is CASSPGIPGELFF. The CDR3 DNA reads TGTGCCAGCAGCCCCGGGATCCCCGGGGAGCTGTTTTTT.

This clone occurred once. J is TRBJ2-1 and V is TRBV29-1, with 14 bases matching TRBD2. The CDR3 sequence is 17 residues long. In germline, CDR1 is SQVTM, CDR2 ANQGSEA. Unmatched junction bases numbered 8, after V lost 3 bases and J lost 4 bases. The CDR3 sequence is CSVEGLAGELDYNEQFF. In DNA, the CDR3 is TGCAGCGTTGAGGGACTAGCGGGAGAATTGGATTACAATGAGCAGTTCTTC.

This clone was seen once. The chain joins TRBV5-1 to TRBJ2-7; TRBD1 agrees at 11 bases. Germline-derived CDR1 and CDR2 are SGHRS and YFSETQ. J lost 6 bases, V lost 1 base, and 6 bases had no gene match. The CDR3 is 15 amino acids. The CDR3 coding sequence is TGCGCCAGCAGCTTGCTCGGACAGGGGGCAGGCGAGCAGTACTTC. It is translated as CASSLLGQGAGEQYF. Variable domain in full (rest from reference TRBV5-1 and TRBJ2-7): KAGVTQTPRYLIKTRGQQVTLSCSPISGHRSVSWYQQTPGQGLQFLFEYFSETQRNKGNFPGRFSGRQFSNSRSEMNVSTLELGDSALYLCASSLLGQGAGEQYFGPGTRLTVT.

The chain couples TRBV2 to TRBJ2-4, with 9 bases lining up with TRBD2. The germline V gene encodes CDR1 SNHLY and CDR2 FYNNEI. J lost 1 base, V lost 4 bases, and 2 bases had no gene match. The CDR3 runs 15 residues. DNA for the CDR3: TGTGCCAGCAGTGGTGGACTAGCGGCCAAAAACATTCAGTACTTC. Translation: CASSGGLAAKNIQYF. Full variable domain (missing parts from reference TRBV2 and TRBJ2-4): EPEVTQTPSHQVTQMGQEVILRCVPISNHLYFYWYRQILGQKVEFLVSFYNNEISEKSEIFDDQFSVERPDGSNFTLKIRSTKLEDSAMYFCASSGGLAAKNIQYFGAGTRLSVL.

In nucleotides, the CDR3 is TGTGCCAGCAGCACCCTACAGGGGAAGTACTCCTACGAGCAGTACTTC. Translation gives CASSTLQGKYSYEQYF. The chain uses TRBV5-8 and TRBJ2-7; 7 nucleotides match TRBD1. Unmatched junction bases numbered 10, after V lost 4 bases and J lost 0 bases. This CDR3 contains 16 residues. Per the germline V gene, CDR1 is SGHTS and CDR2 is YDEGEE.

The chain combines TRBV10-3 with TRBJ1-4; D not resolved. Per germline, CDR1 ENHRY and CDR2 SYGVKD. V lost 0 bases to trimming and J lost 6 bases, with 14 bases between them. The CDR3 runs to 16 residues. CDR3 DNA sequence: TGTGCCATCAGTGAGTCTCTCGGCGGGGTTGATGAAAAACTGTTTTTT. This sequence encodes CAISESLGGVDEKLFF.

Details on this clone: The sample carries other DNA sequences with the same CDR3. The chain has TRBV18 and TRBJ2-3, with TRBD2 matching over 9 bases. The CDR3 spans 15 residues. The V and J ends lost 2 bases and 4 bases, in that order; junction bases with no gene match: 4. CDR1 and CDR2 from the germline V gene are KGHSH and LQKENI. The CDR3, as DNA: TGTGCCAGCTCACCAGGTGCGGGAGGGGCAGATACGCAGTATTTT. This gives the protein CASSPGAGGADTQYF.

The chain employs TRBV28 and TRBJ2-2, with TRBD1 matching 8 bases. V dropped 3 bases and J dropped 1; count of bases not matched to a gene: 7. From germline, CDR1 is MDHEN and CDR2 SYDVKM. The CDR3 contains 17 residues. This CDR3 is CASSFMNGQGNTGELFF. CDR3 coding DNA: TGTGCCAGCAGTTTCATGAACGGACAGGGGAACACCGGGGAGCTGTTTTTT.

The V call is TRBV7-2, the J call TRBJ2-2, with 9 bases lining up with TRBD2. CDR1 and CDR2 (germline): SGHTA, FQGNSA. CDR3 size: 15 residues. V shed 3 bases and J 3 bases; nucleotides not matched to a gene: 2. CDR3 sequence: CASSFVAGDTGELFF. Here the CDR3 DNA reads TGTGCCAGCAGCTTTGTAGCGGGAGACACCGGGGAGCTGTTTTTT.

This chain links TRBV11-2 with TRBJ2-7; the D gene is possibly TRBD2 (5 bases). The V end was cut by 3 bases, the J end by 3 bases, with 12 bases between. From germline, CDR1 is SGHAT and CDR2 FQNNGV. This CDR3 is built from 14 residues. The CDR3 DNA reads as TGTGCCAGCAGCTTCGACTCAACTAGCTACGAGCAGTACTTC. Its protein is CASSFDSTSYEQYF.

The chain joins TRBV6-6 to TRBJ1-1; TRBD1 matches at 7 bases. CDR3 size: 13 residues. The junction had 7 bases not matched to a gene; V was cut back by 6 bases and J by 6 bases. Germline-derived CDR1 and CDR2 are MNHNY and SVGAGI (reference sequence). Here the CDR3 DNA reads TGTGCCAGCAGCTACGACAGGGTTTCTGAAGCTTTCTTT. This translates into CASSYDRVSEAFF.

The V and J genes are TRBV27 and TRBJ1-1; 8 bases agree with TRBD1. The trim removed 7 bases at V and 6 bases at J, leaving 10 bases unmatched. CDR1 MNHEY and CDR2 SMNVEV come from the germline V gene (reference sequence). The CDR3 length is 14 residues. CDR3 sequence (DNA): TGTGCCAGCACCTCAGGGGGCAAAGGCGCTGAAGCTTTCTTT. This encodes CASTSGGKGAEAFF.

The gene calls are TRBV9 and TRBJ2-3, with 15 bases fitting TRBD2. Germline V gives CDR1 SGDLS, CDR2 YYNGEE. The CDR3 is made up of 16 amino acids. V was pared by 0 bases and J by 6 bases, with 2 bases of the junction left unmatched. The CDR3 sequence: CASSVGGTSGRDTQYF. The CDR3, as DNA: TGTGCCAGCAGCGTAGGTGGGACTAGCGGGAGGGATACGCAGTATTTT. The full variable domain, completed using reference TRBV9 and TRBJ2-3, is DSGVTQTPKHLITATGQRVTLRCSPRSGDLSVYWYQQSLDQGLQFLIQYYNGEERAKGNILERFSAQQFPDLHSELNLSSLELGDSALYFCASSVGGTSGRDTQYFGPGTRLTVL.

This chain uses TRBV12-3 or TRBV12-4 with TRBJ2-5, with 7 bases that match TRBD1. CDR3 size: 12 residues. Trimming removed 7 bases from V and 1 base from J; junction bases left unmatched: 0. Written as DNA, the CDR3 is TGTGCCAGCAACAGGGGCCAAGAGACCCAGTACTTC. It translates to CASNRGQETQYF.

This chain joins TRBV10-2 and TRBJ2-1; weak D call: TRBD2 (5 bases). The CDR3 runs to 15 residues. The V gene lost 8 bases and the J gene lost 0 bases, with 14 bases spanning the gap. Germline assignment: CDR1 WSHSY and CDR2 SAAADI. This chain's CDR3 is CASSPFGSSYNEQFF. CDR3 DNA sequence: TGCGCCAGCTCCCCTTTTGGGAGCTCCTACAATGAGCAGTTCTTC.

This chain uses TRBV7-2 with TRBJ2-3; D remains ambiguous. V lost 5 bases to trimming and J lost 0 bases, with 9 bases between them. The germline V gene encodes CDR1 SGHTA and CDR2 FQGNSA. The CDR3 totals 14 residues. CDR3 in amino acids: CASSLDQSTDTQYF. As DNA, the CDR3 is TGTGCCAGCAGCCTAGACCAGAGCACAGATACGCAGTATTTT.

The rearrangement links TRBV19 to TRBJ1-5; no firm D call. Trimming stripped 0 bases from V and 7 bases from J, with 13 bases between. The germline CDR1 and CDR2 sequences are LNHDA and SQIVND (reference sequence). This CDR3 is 15 amino acids long. The CDR3 DNA sequence: TGTGCCAGTAGTATAGATGGGAGTGGGTCCCAGCCCCAGCATTTT. This encodes CASSIDGSGSQPQHF.

V usage is TRBV10-3 and J usage is TRBJ2-3; D perhaps matches TRBD2 (5 bases). V shed 4 bases and J shed 5 bases, with 10 bases lying between them. This CDR3 has 13 residues. The germline CDR1 and CDR2 sequences are ENHRY and SYGVKD. Here the CDR3 reads CAISGGLEDTQYF. The CDR3 nucleotides are TGTGCCATCAGTGGAGGGTTAGAAGATACGCAGTATTTT.

The V gene is TRBV5-1, the J gene TRBJ2-7; TRBD2 matches at 10 bases. This CDR3 has 15 amino acids. V was pared by 4 bases and J by 3 bases, with 7 bases of the junction left unmatched. Germline CDR1 is SGHRS and CDR2 is YFSETQ. In DNA, the CDR3 is TGCGCCAGCAGCGCAAGACCTAGCGGGAGCTACGAGCAGTACTTC. This translates into CASSARPSGSYEQYF.

The chain couples TRBV5-1 to TRBJ2-2, with TRBD2 identical over 9 bases. V lost 7 bases to trimming and J lost 0 bases; unmatched junction nucleotides: 10. Germline-derived CDR1 and CDR2 are SGHRS and YFSETQ. The CDR3 runs 17 residues. The CDR3 spells CASAYAGGPANTGELFF. CDR3 bases: TGCGCCAGCGCTTACGCGGGAGGGCCGGCGAACACCGGGGAGCTGTTTTTT.

The chain carries TRBV6-2 or TRBV6-3 and TRBJ1-6; D gene uncertain. The CDR3 length is 17 residues. Germline CDR1 reads MNHEY; CDR2 reads SVGEGT. Trimming left V 4 bases short and J 5 bases short, with 18 bases between. This CDR3 is CASSSLVGRRDNSPLHF. Written as DNA, the CDR3 is TGTGCCAGCAGTTCCCTCGTCGGGAGAAGGGATAATTCACCCCTCCACTTT.

This clone turned up a few times. The chain has TRBV11-3 and TRBJ2-2; TRBD1 is a possible D gene (5 bases). The CDR3 is 14 residues long. Germline V gene sequence: CDR1 SGHNT, CDR2 YENEEA. V was cut by 8 bases and J by 4 bases, with 14 bases left in between. CDR3 residues: CASGQGLVTGELFF. The CDR3 coding sequence is TGTGCCAGCGGCCAGGGTTTGGTCACCGGGGAGCTGTTTTTT.

V is TRBV15 and J is TRBJ2-7, with a weak D call TRBD2 (5 bases). Germline values: CDR1 LNHNV, CDR2 YYDKDF (reference sequence). V shed 1 base and J shed 3 bases, with 13 bases lying between them. This CDR3 comprises 15 residues. The CDR3 nucleotides are TGTGCCACCAGCAGAGTGACTACCCTATTCTACGAGCAGTACTTC. Translated, it gives CATSRVTTLFYEQYF.

This clone came up a few times. The chain employs TRBV7-9 and TRBJ1-5; D unresolved. Deletions cut 8 bases from V and 4 bases from J, with 12 bases between. Germline V lookup: CDR1 SEHNR, CDR2 FQNEAQ (reference sequence). The CDR3 extends over 13 amino acids. The chain's CDR3 is CASAELANQPQHF. The CDR3 region has the DNA TGTGCCAGCGCGGAGCTAGCAAATCAGCCCCAGCATTTT. Looking up the rest from reference TRBV7-9 and TRBJ1-5 gives the full variable domain: DTGVSQNPRHKITKRGQNVTFRCDPISEHNRLYWYRQTLGQGPEFLTYFQNEAQLEKSRLLSDRFSAERPKGSFSTLEIQRTEQGDSAMYLCASAELANQPQHFGDGTRLSIL.